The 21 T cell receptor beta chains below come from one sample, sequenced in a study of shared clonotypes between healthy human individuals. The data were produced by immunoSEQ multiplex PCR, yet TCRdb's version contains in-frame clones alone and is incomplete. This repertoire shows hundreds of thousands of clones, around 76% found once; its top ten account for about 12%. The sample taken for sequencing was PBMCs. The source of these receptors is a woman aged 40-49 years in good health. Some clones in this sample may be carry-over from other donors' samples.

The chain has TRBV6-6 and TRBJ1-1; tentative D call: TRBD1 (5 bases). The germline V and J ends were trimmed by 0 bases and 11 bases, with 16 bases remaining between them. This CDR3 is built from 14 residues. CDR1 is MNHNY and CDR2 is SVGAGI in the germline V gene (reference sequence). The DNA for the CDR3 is TGTGCCAGCAGTTACTCGGTGGGGACGGCGTGGGCTTTCTTT. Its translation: CASSYSVGTAWAFF.

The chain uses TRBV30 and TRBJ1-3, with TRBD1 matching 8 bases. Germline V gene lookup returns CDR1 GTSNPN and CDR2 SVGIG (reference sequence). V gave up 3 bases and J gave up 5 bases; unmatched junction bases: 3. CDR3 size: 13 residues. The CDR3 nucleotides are TGTGCCTGGAGAGACAGGGGAAGAAACACCATATATTTT. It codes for CAWRDRGRNTIYF.

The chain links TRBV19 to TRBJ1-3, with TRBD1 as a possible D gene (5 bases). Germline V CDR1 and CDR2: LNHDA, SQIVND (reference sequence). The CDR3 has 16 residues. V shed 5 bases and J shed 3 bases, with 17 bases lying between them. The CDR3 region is CASSPWDGQVGNTIYF. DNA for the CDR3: TGTGCCAGTAGTCCCTGGGACGGTCAAGTTGGAAACACCATATATTTT. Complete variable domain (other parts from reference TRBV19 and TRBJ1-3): DGGITQSPKYLFRKEGQNVTLSCEQNLNHDAMYWYRQDPGQGLRLIYYSQIVNDFQKGDIAEGYSVSREKKESFPLTVTSAQKNPTAFYLCASSPWDGQVGNTIYFGEGSWLTVV.

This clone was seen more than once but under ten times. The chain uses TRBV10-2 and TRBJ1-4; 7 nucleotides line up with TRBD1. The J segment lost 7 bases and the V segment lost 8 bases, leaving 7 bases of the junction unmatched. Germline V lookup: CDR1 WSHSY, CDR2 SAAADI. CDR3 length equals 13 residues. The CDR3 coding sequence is TGCGCCAGCGGCATCCCAGGGGGTGAAAAACTGTTTTTT. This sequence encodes CASGIPGGEKLFF.

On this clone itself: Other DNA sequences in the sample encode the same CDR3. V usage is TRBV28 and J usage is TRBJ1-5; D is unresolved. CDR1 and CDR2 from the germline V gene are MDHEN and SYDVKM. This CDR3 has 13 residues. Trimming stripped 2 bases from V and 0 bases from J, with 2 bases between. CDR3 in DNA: TGTGCCAGCAGTTTAGCTAGCAATCAGCCCCAGCATTTT. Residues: CASSLASNQPQHF.

CDR3 coding DNA: TGTGCCAGCAGCGCGCGACAGGGCCCAAGCTCCTACAATGAGCAGTTCTTC. As protein: CASSARQGPSSYNEQFF. The chain uses TRBV7-6 and TRBJ2-1, with 7 bases lining up with TRBD1. The J segment lost 0 bases and the V segment lost 5 bases, leaving 10 bases of the junction unmatched. The CDR3 has 17 residues. Germline V gene lookup returns CDR1 SGHVS and CDR2 FNYEAQ.

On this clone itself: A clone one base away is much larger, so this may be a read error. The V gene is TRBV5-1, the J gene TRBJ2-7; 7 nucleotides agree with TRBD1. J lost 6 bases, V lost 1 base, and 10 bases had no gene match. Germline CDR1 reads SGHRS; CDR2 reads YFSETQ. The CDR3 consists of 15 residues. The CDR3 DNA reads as TGCGCCAGCAGCTTGACGGCAGGGGGTCTGGCCGAGCAGTACTTC. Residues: CASSLTAGGLAEQYF.

The CDR3 here is CASTLPGGNEQFF. The CDR3 DNA reads TGTGCCAGCACCCTTCCGGGGGGGAATGAGCAGTTCTTC. The chain uses TRBV7-2 and TRBJ2-1; 8 bases fit TRBD2. This CDR3 has 13 amino acids. The J segment lost 7 bases and the V segment lost 7 bases, leaving 6 bases of the junction unmatched. The germline V gene has CDR1 SGHTA and CDR2 FQGNSA.

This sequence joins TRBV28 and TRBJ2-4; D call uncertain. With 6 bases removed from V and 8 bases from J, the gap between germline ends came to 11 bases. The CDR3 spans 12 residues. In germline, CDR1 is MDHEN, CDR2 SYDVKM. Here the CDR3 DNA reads TGTGCCAGCAGCCCCTTAAGAGACATTCAGTACTTC. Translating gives CASSPLRDIQYF.

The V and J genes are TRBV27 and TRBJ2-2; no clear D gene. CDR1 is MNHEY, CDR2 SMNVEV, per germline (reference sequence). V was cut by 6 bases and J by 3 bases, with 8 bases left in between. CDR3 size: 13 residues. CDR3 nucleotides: TGTGCCAGCAGGACCCTGCACACCGGGGAGCTGTTTTTT. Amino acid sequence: CASRTLHTGELFF.

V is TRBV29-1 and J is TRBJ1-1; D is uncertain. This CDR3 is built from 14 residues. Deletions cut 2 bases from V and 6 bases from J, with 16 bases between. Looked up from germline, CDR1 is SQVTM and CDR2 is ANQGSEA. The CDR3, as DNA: TGCAGCGTTGAAATAGCGGGAGTAAACGCTGAAGCTTTCTTT. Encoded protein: CSVEIAGVNAEAFF.

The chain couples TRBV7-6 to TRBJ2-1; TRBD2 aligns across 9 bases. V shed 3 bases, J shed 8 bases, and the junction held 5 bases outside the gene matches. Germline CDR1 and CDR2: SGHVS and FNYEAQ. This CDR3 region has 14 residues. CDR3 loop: CASSFAGGSDEQFF. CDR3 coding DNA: TGTGCCAGCAGCTTTGCGGGAGGGTCGGATGAGCAGTTCTTC.

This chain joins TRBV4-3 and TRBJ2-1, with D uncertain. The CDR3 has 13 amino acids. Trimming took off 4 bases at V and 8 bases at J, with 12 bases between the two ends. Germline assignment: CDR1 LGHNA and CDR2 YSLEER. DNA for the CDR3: TGCGCCAGCAGCCCGGGCCTTATCGATGAGCAGTTCTTC. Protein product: CASSPGLIDEQFF.

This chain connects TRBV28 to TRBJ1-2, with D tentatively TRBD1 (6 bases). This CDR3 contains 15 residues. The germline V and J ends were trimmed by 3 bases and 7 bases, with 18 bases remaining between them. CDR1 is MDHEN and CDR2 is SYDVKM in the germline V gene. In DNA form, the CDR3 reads TGTGCCAGCAGTTTTAGTCCGGGGGGCGTGGCTGGCTACACCTTC. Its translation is CASSFSPGGVAGYTF.

The CDR3: CAAARRGSYEQYF. In nucleotides, the CDR3 is TGTGCCGCGGCCCGGAGGGGCTCCTACGAGCAGTACTTC. This sequence joins TRBV27 and TRBJ2-7; tentative D call: TRBD2 (6 bases). Germline loops: CDR1 MNHEY, CDR2 SMNVEV (reference sequence). This CDR3 has 13 amino acids. V lost 11 bases, J lost 0 bases, and 14 bases lay in between.

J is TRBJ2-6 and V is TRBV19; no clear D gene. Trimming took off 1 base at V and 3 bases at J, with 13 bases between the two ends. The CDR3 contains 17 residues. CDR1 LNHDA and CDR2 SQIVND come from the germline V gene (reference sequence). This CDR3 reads CASSIGSPGRGANVLTF. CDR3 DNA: TGTGCCAGTAGTATAGGATCCCCAGGTCGTGGGGCCAACGTCCTGACTTTC. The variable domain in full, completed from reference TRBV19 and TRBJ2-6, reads DGGITQSPKYLFRKEGQNVTLSCEQNLNHDAMYWYRQDPGQGLRLIYYSQIVNDFQKGDIAEGYSVSREKKESFPLTVTSAQKNPTAFYLCASSIGSPGRGANVLTFGAGSRLTVL.

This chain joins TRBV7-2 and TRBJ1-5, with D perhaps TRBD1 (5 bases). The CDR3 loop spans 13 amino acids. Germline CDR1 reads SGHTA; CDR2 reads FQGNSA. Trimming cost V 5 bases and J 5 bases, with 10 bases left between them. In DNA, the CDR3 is TGTGCCAGCAGCGTCACGGGGGATCAGCCCCAGCATTTT. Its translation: CASSVTGDQPQHF.

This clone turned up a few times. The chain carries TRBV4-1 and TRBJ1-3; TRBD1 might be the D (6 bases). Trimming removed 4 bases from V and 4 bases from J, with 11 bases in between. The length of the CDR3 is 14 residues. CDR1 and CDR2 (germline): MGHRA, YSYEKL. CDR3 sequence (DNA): TGCGCCAGCAGCCCCCGGGGGCCGGGAAACACCATATATTTT. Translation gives CASSPRGPGNTIYF.

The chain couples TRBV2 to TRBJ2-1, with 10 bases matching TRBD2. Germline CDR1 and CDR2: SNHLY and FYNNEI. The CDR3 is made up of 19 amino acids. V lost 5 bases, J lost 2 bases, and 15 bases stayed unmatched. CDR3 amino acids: CASSPRQREGPRAYNEQFF. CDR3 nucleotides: TGTGCCAGCAGTCCTCGACAGCGGGAGGGCCCCCGGGCCTACAATGAGCAGTTCTTC.

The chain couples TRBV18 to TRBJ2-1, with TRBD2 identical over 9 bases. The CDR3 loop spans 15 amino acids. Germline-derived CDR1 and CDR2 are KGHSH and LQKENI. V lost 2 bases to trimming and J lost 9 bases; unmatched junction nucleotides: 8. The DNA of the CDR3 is TGTGCCAGCTCACCAGGAGCGGGAGGACCCCGTGAGCAGTTCTTC. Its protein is CASSPGAGGPREQFF. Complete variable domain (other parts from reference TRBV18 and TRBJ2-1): NAGVMQNPRHLVRRRGQEARLRCSPMKGHSHVYWYRQLPEEGLKFMVYLQKENIIDESGMPKERFSAEFPKEGPSILRIQQVVRGDSAAYFCASSPGAGGPREQFFGPGTRLTVL.

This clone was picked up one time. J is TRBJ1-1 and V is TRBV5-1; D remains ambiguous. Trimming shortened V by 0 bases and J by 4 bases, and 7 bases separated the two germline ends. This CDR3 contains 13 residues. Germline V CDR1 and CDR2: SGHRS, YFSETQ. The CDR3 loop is CASSLVGPTEAFF. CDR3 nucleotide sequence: TGCGCCAGCAGCTTGGTAGGGCCCACTGAAGCTTTCTTT.